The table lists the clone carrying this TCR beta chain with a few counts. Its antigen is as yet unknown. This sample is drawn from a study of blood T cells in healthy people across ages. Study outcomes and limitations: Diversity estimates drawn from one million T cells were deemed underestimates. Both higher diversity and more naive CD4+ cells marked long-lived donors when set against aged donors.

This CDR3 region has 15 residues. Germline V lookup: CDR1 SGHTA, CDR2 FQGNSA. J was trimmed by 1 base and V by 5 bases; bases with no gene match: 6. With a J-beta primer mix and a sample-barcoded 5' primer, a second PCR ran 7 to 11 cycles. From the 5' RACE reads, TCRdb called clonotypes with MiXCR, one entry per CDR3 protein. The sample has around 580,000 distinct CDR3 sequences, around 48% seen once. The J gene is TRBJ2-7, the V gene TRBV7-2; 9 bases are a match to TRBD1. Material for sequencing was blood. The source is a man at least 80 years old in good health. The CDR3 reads CASSPLGTGSYEQYF. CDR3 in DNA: TGTGCCAGCAGCCCGCTCGGGACAGGGTCCTACGAGCAGTACTTC.